This T cell receptor (beta chain) was sequenced during a study of blood T cell repertoires in COVID-19. The overall study: Sites across the United States, Italy and Spain contributed samples from acute and convalescent COVID-19. T cells, B-cell-depleted T cells, or PBMCs supplied cDNA or gDNA.

The CDR3 covers 15 residues. Germline V gene sequence: CDR1 SNHLY, CDR2 FYNNEI. The V gene lost 11 bases and the J gene lost 0 bases, with 17 bases spanning the gap. Sequencing used immunoSEQ multiplex PCR; TCRdb keeps in-frame clones, though not all of them. The sample contains roughly 100,000 clones, less than 90% of which appear only once. This sequence originates from a human donor in a cohort sampled during active COVID-19. This chain joins TRBV2 and TRBJ1-5; D is possibly TRBD1 (5 bases). The sequencing sample was made of peripheral blood. The CDR3 region has the DNA TGTGCCTGCAAGACAGAACCCTATAGCAATCAGCCCCAGCATTTT. Translation gives CACKTEPYSNQPQHF.